Here is one T cell receptor (beta chain) with its context. The source of the sample is a study of cytomegalovirus exposure and HLA in healthy donors. With 5 bases clipped from V and 4 bases from J, the junction kept 8 bases outside the gene matches. CDR1 and CDR2 (germline): SGDLS, YYNGEE. The CDR3 is made up of 16 amino acids. Primers: 60 Vbeta forward and 13 Jbeta reverse. Profiling relied on immunoSEQ multiplex PCR, and the TCRdb table lists in-frame clones only, not all of them. The sample includes around 120,000 clones, 60% to 85% of them seen just once. Sequenced: PBMCs. This chain connects TRBV9 to TRBJ2-3, with 12 positions matching TRBD2. The sequence derives from a female donor in good health and CMV-seropositive. In DNA form, the CDR3 reads TGTGCCAGCAGTGATCCTGCTAGCGGGAGGGCAGATACGCAGTATTTT. It translates to CASSDPASGRADTQYF.